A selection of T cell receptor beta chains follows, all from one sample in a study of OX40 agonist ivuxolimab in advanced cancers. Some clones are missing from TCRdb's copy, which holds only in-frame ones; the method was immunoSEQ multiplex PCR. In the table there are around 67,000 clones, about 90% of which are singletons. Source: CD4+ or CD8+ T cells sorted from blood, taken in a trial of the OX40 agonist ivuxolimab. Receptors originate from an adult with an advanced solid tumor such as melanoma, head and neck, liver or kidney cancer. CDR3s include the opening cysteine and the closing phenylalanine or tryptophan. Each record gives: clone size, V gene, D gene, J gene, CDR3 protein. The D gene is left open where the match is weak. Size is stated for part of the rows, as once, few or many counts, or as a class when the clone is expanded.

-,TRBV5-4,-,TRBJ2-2,CASSLKGRGHTGELFF
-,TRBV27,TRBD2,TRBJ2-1,CASRLFGLAGNNEQFF
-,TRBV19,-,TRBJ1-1,CASSERQSRGTEAFF
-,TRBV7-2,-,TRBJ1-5,CASSPGPGAAGPNQPQHF
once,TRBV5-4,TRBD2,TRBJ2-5,CASSTGGGNQETQYF
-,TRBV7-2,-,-,CASSYQGGMDEQYF
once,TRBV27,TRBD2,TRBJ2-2,CASSLSGGALTGELFF
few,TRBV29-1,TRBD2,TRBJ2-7,CSVGTSVNYEQYF
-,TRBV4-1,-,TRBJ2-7,CASSQQTLYEQYF
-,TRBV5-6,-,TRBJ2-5,CASSFWGRQETQYF
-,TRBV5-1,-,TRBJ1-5,CARRRGPPQHF
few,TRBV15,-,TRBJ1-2,CATSREGGTYGYTF
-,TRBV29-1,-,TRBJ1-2,CSVDRTSFIYGYTF
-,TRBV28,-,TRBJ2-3,CASSPQIAADTQYF
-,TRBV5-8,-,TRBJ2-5,CASSWETQYF
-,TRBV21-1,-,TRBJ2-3,CASTRRENTDTQYF
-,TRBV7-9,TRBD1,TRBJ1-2,CASRVGAGQGKANYGYTF
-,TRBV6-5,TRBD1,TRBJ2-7,CASRSGSGGPYEQYF
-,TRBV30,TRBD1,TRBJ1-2,CAWSVGGHGYTF
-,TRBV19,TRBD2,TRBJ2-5,CASDGATSGDETQYF
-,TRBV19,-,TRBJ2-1,CASRGRLGGSYNEQFF
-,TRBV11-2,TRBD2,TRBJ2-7,CASSLESGGPYEQYF
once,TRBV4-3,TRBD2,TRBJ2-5,CASSQQSGGETQYF
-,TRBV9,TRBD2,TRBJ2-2,CASSIGLAGRAGELFF
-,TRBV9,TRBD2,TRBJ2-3,CASSVALGSSGYSTDTQYF
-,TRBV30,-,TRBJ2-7,CAWSAVYEQYF
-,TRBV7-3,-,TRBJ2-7,CASSLIRVRGDEQYF
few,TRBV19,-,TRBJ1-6,CASSIAADYGSPLHF
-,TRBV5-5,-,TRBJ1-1,CASSLFGQLNTEAFF
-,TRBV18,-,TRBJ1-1,CASSPSGNTEAFF
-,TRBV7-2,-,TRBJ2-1,CASSLYMEGEQFF
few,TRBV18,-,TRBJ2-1,CASSPSSYNEQFF
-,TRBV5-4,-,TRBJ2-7,CASSHTGGTYYEQYF
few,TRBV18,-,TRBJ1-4,CASSPDVRQVNEKLFF
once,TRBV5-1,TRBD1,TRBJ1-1,CASSPSTGARTEAFF
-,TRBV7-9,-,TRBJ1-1,CASSSGQANTEAFF
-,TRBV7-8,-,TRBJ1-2,CASSPGSTGYTF
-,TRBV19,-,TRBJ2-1,CASSLGRGSNNEQFF
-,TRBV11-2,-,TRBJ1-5,CASSLAGNQPQHF
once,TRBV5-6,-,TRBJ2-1,CASSPTTGLRYNEQFF
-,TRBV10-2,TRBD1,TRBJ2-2,CASRGQGRPGELFF
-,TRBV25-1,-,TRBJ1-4,CASKRVEGEKLFF
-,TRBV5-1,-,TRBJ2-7,CASRADRGPYEQYF
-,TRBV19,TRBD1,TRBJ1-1,CASSIISGGMTEAFF
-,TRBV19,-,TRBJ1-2,CATRQDYGYTF
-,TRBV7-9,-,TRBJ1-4,CASSPRGTEKLFF